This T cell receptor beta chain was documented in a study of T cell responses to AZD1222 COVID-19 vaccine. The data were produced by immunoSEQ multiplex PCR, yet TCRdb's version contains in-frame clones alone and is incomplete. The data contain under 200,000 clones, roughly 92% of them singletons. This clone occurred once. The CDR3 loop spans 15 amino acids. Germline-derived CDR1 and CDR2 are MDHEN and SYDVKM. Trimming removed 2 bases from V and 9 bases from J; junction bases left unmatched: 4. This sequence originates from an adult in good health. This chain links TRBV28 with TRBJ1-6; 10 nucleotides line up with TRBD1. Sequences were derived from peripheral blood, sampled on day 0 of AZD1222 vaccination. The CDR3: CASSLGGQGTSPLHF. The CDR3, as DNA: TGTGCCAGCAGTTTAGGGGGACAGGGGACTTCACCCCTCCACTTT.